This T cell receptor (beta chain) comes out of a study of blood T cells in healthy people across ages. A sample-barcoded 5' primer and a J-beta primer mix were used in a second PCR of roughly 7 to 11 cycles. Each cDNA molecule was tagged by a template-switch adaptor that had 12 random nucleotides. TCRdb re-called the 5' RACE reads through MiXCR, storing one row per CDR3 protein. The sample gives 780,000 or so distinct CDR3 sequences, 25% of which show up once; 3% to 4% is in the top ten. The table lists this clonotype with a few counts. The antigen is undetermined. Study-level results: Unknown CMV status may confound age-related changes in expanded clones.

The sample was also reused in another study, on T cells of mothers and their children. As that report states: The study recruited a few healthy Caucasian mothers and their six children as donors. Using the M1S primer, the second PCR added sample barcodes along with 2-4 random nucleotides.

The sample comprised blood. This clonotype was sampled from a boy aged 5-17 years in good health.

DNA for the CDR3: TGTGCCAGCAGCTTAGTACTCGCCCGAGACTCGGGGAACACTGAAGCTTTCTTT. Translating gives CASSLVLARDSGNTEAFF. The chain employs TRBV7-9 and TRBJ1-1; D gene ambiguous. The ends were cut back, 1 base at V and 1 base at J, with 19 bases in the middle. CDR3 size: 18 residues. Germline lookup yields CDR1 SEHNR and CDR2 FQNEAQ (reference sequence). The entire variable domain, with the rest obtained from reference TRBV7-9 and TRBJ1-1, is as follows: DTGVSQNPRHKITKRGQNVTFRCDPISEHNRLYWYRQTLGQGPEFLTYFQNEAQLEKSRLLSDRFSAERPKGSFSTLEIQRTEQGDSAMYLCASSLVLARDSGNTEAFFGQGTRLTVV.